What follows are 12 T cell receptor beta chains derived from one specimen sequenced in a study of cytomegalovirus exposure and HLA in healthy donors (TCRdb year 2017). The library was made by the immunoSEQ multiplex PCR assay. The multiplex PCR relied on a mix of 60 forward primers for TCR Vbeta segments and 13 reverse primers for TCR Jbeta segments. TCRdb obtained this table from immuneACCESS and retained in-frame rearrangements with V and J assigned. These tables miss some clones; where compared with another copy, unresolved V genes account for less than half of the shortfall, and the remainder is unexplained. The sample table records over 110,000 clones; around 78% of these occur just once. 2% to 2.5% of the sample goes to the ten largest clones. The sequencing input was PBMCs. The receptors were gathered from a woman aged 18-30 years in good health and CMV-seropositive.

The rearrangement joins TRBV11-2 to TRBJ2-7; D possibly corresponds to TRBD2 (5 bases). The CDR3 totals 15 residues. V lost 5 bases and J lost 9, with 23 bases in between. Germline V gene data show CDR1 as SGHAT and CDR2 as FQNNGV. This chain's CDR3 is CASSPPRTPGNRQYF. The CDR3 DNA sequence: TGTGCCAGCAGCCCACCGAGGACTCCTGGGAACCGGCAGTACTTC. The full variable domain, in which reference TRBV11-2 and TRBJ2-7 provide the parts outside the CDR3, is EAGVAQSPRYKIIEKRQSVAFWCNPISGHATLYWYQQILGQGPKLLIQFQNNGVVDDSQLPKDRFSAERLKGVDSTLKIQPAKLEDSAVYLCASSPPRTPGNRQYFGPGTRLTVT.

The chain recombines TRBV5-6 with TRBJ2-1; 7 bases are a match to TRBD2. With 4 bases clipped from V and 4 bases from J, the junction kept 11 bases outside the gene matches. Germline V gives CDR1 SGHDT, CDR2 YYEEEE. The CDR3 is 16 residues long. The chain's CDR3 is CASSPGLGRPYNEQFF. The CDR3 coding sequence is TGTGCCAGCAGCCCCGGACTAGGGCGCCCTTACAATGAGCAGTTCTTC.

The chain employs TRBV5-1 and TRBJ1-2; a possible D gene is TRBD1 (5 bases). The CDR3 is 15 residues long. CDR1 and CDR2 (germline): SGHRS, YFSETQ. The ends were cut back, 2 bases at V and 10 bases at J, with 21 bases in the middle. CDR3 loop: CASSFWHRRYGYYTF. CDR3 DNA sequence: TGCGCCAGCAGCTTCTGGCACAGGCGATACGGCTACTACACCTTC.

V gene TRBV6-5 combines with J gene TRBJ2-1; TRBD1 matches 7 bases. Germline CDR1 is MNHEY and CDR2 is SVGAGI. The CDR3 totals 15 residues. V was pared by 6 bases and J by 7 bases, with 12 bases of the junction left unmatched. CDR3 sequence reads: CASSPQGLAGNEQFF. In DNA form, the CDR3 reads TGTGCCAGCAGCCCACAGGGGCTAGCTGGGAATGAGCAGTTCTTC.

The J gene is TRBJ2-3, the V gene TRBV7-9, with 7 positions matching TRBD2. The germline V gene has CDR1 SEHNR and CDR2 FQNEAQ (reference sequence). V trimming: 7 bases; J trimming: 7 bases; junction bases outside the gene matches: 5. This CDR3 is built from 12 residues. The CDR3 coding sequence is TGTGCCAGCACCCCCGGGGGGAATACGCAGTATTTT. This codes for CASTPGGNTQYF.

The V call is TRBV7-2, the J call TRBJ1-5; possibly TRBD1 for D (6 bases). Germline V gene sequence: CDR1 SGHTA, CDR2 FQGNSA. Trimming took 7 bases from V and 7 from J, leaving 14 bases between them. CDR3 length: 13 amino acids. This chain's CDR3 is CASNTGGRQPQHF. DNA for the CDR3: TGTGCCAGCAACACGGGGGGGCGACAGCCCCAGCATTTT.

The rearrangement joins TRBV10-1 to TRBJ2-1, with a possible D match to TRBD2 (5 bases). The germline V gene encodes CDR1 WNHNN and CDR2 SYGVQD (reference sequence). With 3 bases removed from V and 15 bases from J, the gap between germline ends came to 15 bases. CDR3 length equals 12 residues. The CDR3 DNA reads as TGCGCCAGCAGTGAAGGAGGCCCCATCAGGTTCTTC. Translated: CASSEGGPIRFF.

The chain is built from TRBV28 and TRBJ1-2; D possibly corresponds to TRBD1 (6 bases). The germline V gene has CDR1 MDHEN and CDR2 SYDVKM. Trimming left V 1 base short and J 3 bases short, with 12 bases between. This CDR3 region has 15 residues. Here the CDR3 reads CASSLLAGVDYGYTF. The CDR3 DNA reads TGTGCCAGCAGTTTATTGGCAGGGGTGGACTATGGCTACACCTTC.

This clone was counted a single time. The chain recombines TRBV19 with TRBJ1-2; 10 bases line up with TRBD1. This CDR3 comprises 14 residues. The V and J ends lost 8 bases and 6 bases, in that order; junction bases with no gene match: 9. Germline V gene lookup returns CDR1 LNHDA and CDR2 SQIVND (reference sequence). CDR3 DNA: TGTGCCAGTGCCAGGGACAGGGGCTGGGATGGCTACACCTTC. Protein: CASARDRGWDGYTF.

The J gene is TRBJ1-1, the V gene TRBV28; 8 positions match TRBD1. V dropped 6 bases and J dropped 3; count of bases not matched to a gene: 9. Germline loops: CDR1 MDHEN, CDR2 SYDVKM. CDR3 length equals 15 residues. Here the CDR3 reads CASRRPTQGDTEAFF. CDR3 sequence (DNA): TGTGCCAGCAGACGCCCGACACAGGGGGACACTGAAGCTTTCTTT.

This chain joins TRBV19 and TRBJ1-6; 7 bases are a match to TRBD1. Per germline, CDR1 LNHDA and CDR2 SQIVND (reference sequence). The CDR3 has 15 residues. Losses at the gene ends were 8 bases for V and 9 bases for J; bases not matched to a gene: 13. CDR3 loop: CASRPRDSFFSPLHF. The CDR3 DNA sequence: TGTGCCAGTCGTCCCAGGGACAGCTTTTTTTCACCCCTCCACTTT.

V usage is TRBV5-1 and J usage is TRBJ2-7; D might be TRBD2 (7 bases). Germline V gene lookup returns CDR1 SGHRS and CDR2 YFSETQ. Trimming removed 1 base at V and 1 base at J, with 21 bases between. The CDR3 contains 18 residues. CDR3 residues: CASSLTLGGPTVSYEQYF. CDR3 DNA: TGCGCCAGCAGCTTGACCCTCGGGGGGCCTACGGTATCCTACGAGCAGTACTTC.